The table lists the clone carrying this T cell receptor (beta chain) with many counts. Antigen unknown. The sample belongs to a study of T cells in Graves' hyperthyroidism and ophthalmopathy. Findings and caveats of the study: Clonotypes that were expanded in thyroid above 0.001 mostly appeared in blood too.

RNA transcripts served as the template for amplifying TCR beta CDR3 regions. The study used the HTBI primer set for a first-round RT-PCR of the TCR CDR3. TCRdb analysed the multiplex PCR reads with MiXCR anew, one entry per CDR3 protein. The sample yields 650,000 to 750,000 distinct CDR3 sequences, about 14% seen once. The authors obtained PBMCs from about 9 ml of fresh peripheral blood. The sequence was collected from a woman under 30 with Graves' hyperthyroidism. Sequencing input: blood.

The CDR3 is CAWRHAFPLGTEAFF. CDR3 nucleotide sequence: TGTGCCTGGAGACACGCCTTCCCTCTGGGAACTGAAGCTTTCTTT. V gene TRBV30 combines with J gene TRBJ1-1; D is unclear. The CDR3 has 15 residues. Trimming stripped 3 bases from V and 5 bases from J, with 19 bases between. Per the germline V gene, CDR1 is GTSNPN and CDR2 is SVGIG (reference sequence).